The TCR beta chain under discussion was sequenced for a study of control samples from healthy donors and cancer patients. The CDR3 contains 15 residues. CDR1 and CDR2 (germline): LGHDT, YNNKEL (reference sequence). The ends lost 4 bases at V and 6 bases at J; junction bases unmatched: 7. Using immunoSEQ multiplex PCR, the repertoire was profiled, and TCRdb retains in-frame clones only, with some absent. In the table there are about 190,000 clones, approximately 90% of which are singletons. Material for sequencing was blood. The chain uses TRBV3-1 (or the pseudogene TRBV3-2) and TRBJ1-4; 8 bases line up with TRBD1. This sequence originates from a young man in good health. For the CDR3, the DNA is TGTGCCAGCAGCCCTGGACAGGGCCGCCATGAAAAACTGTTTTTT. Translation gives CASSPGQGRHEKLFF.